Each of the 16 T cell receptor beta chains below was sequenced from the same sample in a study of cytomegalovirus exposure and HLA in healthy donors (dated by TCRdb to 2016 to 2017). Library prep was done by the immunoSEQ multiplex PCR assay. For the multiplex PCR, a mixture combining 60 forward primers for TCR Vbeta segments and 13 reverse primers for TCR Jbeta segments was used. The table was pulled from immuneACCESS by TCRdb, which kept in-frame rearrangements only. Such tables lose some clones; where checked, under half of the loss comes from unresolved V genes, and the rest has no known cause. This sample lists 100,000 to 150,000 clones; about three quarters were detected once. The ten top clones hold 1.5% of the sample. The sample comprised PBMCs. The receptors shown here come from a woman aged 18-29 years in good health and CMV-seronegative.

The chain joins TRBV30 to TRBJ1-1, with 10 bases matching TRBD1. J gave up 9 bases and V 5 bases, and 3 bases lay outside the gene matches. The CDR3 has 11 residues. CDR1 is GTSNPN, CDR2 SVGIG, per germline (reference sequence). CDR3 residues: CAWGTGVKAFF. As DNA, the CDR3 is TGTGCCTGGGGGACAGGGGTCAAAGCTTTCTTT. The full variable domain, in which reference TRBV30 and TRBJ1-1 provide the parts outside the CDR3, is SQTIHQWPATLVQPVGSPLSLECTVEGTSNPNLYWYRQAAGRGLQLLFYSVGIGQISSEVPQNLSASRPQDRQFILSSKKLLLSDSGFYLCAWGTGVKAFFGQGTRLTVV.

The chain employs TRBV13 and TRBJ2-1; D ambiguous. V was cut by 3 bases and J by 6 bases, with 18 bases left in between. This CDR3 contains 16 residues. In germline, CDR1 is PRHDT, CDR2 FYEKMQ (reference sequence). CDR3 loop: CASSLPTPDTSNEQFF. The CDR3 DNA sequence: TGTGCCAGCAGCTTGCCGACTCCTGATACAAGCAATGAGCAGTTCTTC.

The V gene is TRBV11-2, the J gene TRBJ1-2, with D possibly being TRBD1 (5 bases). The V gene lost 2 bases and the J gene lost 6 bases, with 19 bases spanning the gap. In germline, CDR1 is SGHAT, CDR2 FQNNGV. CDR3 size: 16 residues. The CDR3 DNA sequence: TGTGCCAGCAGCTTAAGCTCCCGGGGCGGGGCAAATGGCTACACCTTC. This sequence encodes CASSLSSRGGANGYTF.

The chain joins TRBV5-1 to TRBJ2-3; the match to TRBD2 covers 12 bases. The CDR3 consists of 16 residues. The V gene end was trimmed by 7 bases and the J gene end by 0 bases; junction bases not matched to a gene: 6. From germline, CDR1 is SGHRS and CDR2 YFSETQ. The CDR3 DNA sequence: TGCGCCAGCGATCCCGGGACTAGCGGGAGCACAGATACGCAGTATTTT. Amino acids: CASDPGTSGSTDTQYF.

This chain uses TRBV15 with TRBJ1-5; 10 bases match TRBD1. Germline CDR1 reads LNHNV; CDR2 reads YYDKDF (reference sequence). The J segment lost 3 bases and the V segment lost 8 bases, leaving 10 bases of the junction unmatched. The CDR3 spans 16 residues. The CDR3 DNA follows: TGTGCCACCTCAAGGGACAGGGGTACCTTCAATCAGCCCCAGCATTTT. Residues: CATSRDRGTFNQPQHF.

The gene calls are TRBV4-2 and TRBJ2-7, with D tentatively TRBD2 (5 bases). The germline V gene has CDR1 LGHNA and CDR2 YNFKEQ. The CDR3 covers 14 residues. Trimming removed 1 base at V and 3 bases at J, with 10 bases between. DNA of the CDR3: TGTGCCAGCAGCCAAGCGGGAACCAACTACGAGCAGTACTTC. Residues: CASSQAGTNYEQYF.

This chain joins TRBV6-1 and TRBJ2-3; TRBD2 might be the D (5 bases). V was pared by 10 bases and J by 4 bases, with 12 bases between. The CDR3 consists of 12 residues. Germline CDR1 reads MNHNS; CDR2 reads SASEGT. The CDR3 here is CAIREGSDTQYF. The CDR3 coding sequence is TGTGCCATCCGCGAGGGTTCAGATACGCAGTATTTT.

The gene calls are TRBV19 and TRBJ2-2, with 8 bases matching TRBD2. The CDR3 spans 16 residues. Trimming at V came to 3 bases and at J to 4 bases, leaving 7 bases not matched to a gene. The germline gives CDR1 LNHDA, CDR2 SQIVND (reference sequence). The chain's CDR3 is CASSITGGPSTGELFF. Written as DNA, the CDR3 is TGTGCCAGTAGTATCACGGGAGGGCCCTCCACCGGGGAGCTGTTTTTT. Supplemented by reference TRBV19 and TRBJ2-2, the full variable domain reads DGGITQSPKYLFRKEGQNVTLSCEQNLNHDAMYWYRQDPGQGLRLIYYSQIVNDFQKGDIAEGYSVSREKKESFPLTVTSAQKNPTAFYLCASSITGGPSTGELFFGEGSRLTVL.

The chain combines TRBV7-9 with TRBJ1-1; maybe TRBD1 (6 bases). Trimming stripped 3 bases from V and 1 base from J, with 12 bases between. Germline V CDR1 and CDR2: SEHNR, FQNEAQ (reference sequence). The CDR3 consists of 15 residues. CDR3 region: CASSFPGQPNTEAFF. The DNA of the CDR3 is TGTGCCAGCAGCTTTCCCGGACAGCCGAACACTGAAGCTTTCTTT.

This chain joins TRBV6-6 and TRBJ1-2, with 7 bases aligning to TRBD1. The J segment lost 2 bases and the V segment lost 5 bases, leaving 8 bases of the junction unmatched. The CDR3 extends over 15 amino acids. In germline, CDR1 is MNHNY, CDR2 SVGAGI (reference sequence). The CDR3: CASSPLPDRNYGYTF. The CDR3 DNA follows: TGTGCCAGCAGTCCTCTCCCGGACAGGAACTATGGCTACACCTTC.

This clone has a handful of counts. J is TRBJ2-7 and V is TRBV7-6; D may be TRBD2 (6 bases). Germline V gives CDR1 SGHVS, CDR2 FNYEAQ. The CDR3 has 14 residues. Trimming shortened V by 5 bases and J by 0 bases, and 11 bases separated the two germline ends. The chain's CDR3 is CASSPRGSSYEQYF. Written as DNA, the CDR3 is TGTGCCAGCAGCCCCCGGGGGAGCTCCTACGAGCAGTACTTC.

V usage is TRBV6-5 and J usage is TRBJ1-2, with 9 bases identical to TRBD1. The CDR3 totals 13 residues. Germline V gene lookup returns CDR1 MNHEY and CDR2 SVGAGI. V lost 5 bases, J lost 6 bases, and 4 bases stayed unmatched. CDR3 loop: CASSPYRGHGYTF. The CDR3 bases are TGTGCCAGCAGTCCGTACAGGGGGCATGGCTACACCTTC.

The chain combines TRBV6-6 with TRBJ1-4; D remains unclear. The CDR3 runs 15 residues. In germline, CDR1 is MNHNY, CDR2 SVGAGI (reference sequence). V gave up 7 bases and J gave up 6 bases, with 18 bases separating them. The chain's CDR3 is CASTPDGVTYEKLFF. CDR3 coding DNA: TGTGCCAGCACCCCGGACGGGGTGACTTATGAAAAACTGTTTTTT.

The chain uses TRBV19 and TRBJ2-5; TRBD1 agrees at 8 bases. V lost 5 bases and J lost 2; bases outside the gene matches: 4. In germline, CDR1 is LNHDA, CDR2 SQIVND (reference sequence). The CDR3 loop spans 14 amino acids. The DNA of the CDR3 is TGTGCCAGTAGTCTGACAGGGGATCAAGAGACCCAGTACTTC. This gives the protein CASSLTGDQETQYF.

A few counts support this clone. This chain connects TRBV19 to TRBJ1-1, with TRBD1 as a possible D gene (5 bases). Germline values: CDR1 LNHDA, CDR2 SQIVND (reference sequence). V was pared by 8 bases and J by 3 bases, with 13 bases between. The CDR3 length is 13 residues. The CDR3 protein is CASGGGLDTEAFF. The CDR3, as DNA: TGTGCCAGTGGGGGGGGATTAGACACTGAAGCTTTCTTT. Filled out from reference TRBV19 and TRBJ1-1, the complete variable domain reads DGGITQSPKYLFRKEGQNVTLSCEQNLNHDAMYWYRQDPGQGLRLIYYSQIVNDFQKGDIAEGYSVSREKKESFPLTVTSAQKNPTAFYLCASGGGLDTEAFFGQGTRLTVV.

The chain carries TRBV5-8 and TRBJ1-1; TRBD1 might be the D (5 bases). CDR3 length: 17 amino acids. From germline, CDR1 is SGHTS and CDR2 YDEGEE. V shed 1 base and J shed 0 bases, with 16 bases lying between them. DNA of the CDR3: TGTGCCAGCAGCTTGTCCACCGCGGGGGACTTGAACACTGAAGCTTTCTTT. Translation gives CASSLSTAGDLNTEAFF.